The 24 T cell receptor beta chains below come from one sample, sequenced in a study of pediatric ulcerative colitis (dated by TCRdb to between 2018 and 2021). The library relied on the immunoSEQ multiplex PCR assay. The immuneACCESS repertoire file appears here via TCRdb, limited to in-frame rearrangements. These files lack a portion of the clones; in checked studies, under half of the deficit traces to unresolved V genes, and the cause of the others is not known. For this sample there are about 35,000 clones; roughly 81% appear just once. The ten largest clonotypes hold 1.1% of the sample. During colonoscopy, one to two pinch biopsies were obtained from the rectum for research. The sequenced sample consisted of gut tissue. These receptors came from a boy aged 5-17 years with mild ulcerative colitis.

This chain connects TRBV5-1 to TRBJ2-3; D uncertain. Germline V lookup: CDR1 SGHRS, CDR2 YFSETQ. This CDR3 has 15 amino acids. Trimming stripped 1 base from V and 2 bases from J, with 11 bases between. CDR3: CASSLLAQVTDTQYF. The CDR3 DNA reads as TGCGCCAGCAGCTTGTTGGCCCAGGTCACAGATACGCAGTATTTT.

This chain links TRBV4-1 with TRBJ1-2; no clear D. CDR1 is MGHRA, CDR2 YSYEKL, per germline. This CDR3 comprises 15 residues. Trimming took off 4 bases at V and 0 bases at J, with 12 bases between the two ends. Here the CDR3 reads CASSPLEGPNYGYTF. Here the CDR3 DNA reads TGCGCCAGCAGCCCCCTCGAGGGTCCTAACTATGGCTACACCTTC.

The CDR3: CASSLSDTGEAFF. Here the CDR3 DNA reads TGCGCCAGCAGCTTGTCAGATACCGGTGAAGCTTTCTTT. The V and J genes are TRBV5-1 and TRBJ1-1, with D unresolved. Per the germline V gene, CDR1 is SGHRS and CDR2 is YFSETQ. CDR3 length equals 13 residues. V was cut by 1 base and J by 7 bases, with 11 bases left in between.

Only one count was recorded for this clone. This chain joins TRBV7-3 and TRBJ1-1, with D possibly being TRBD1 (6 bases). CDR1 is SGHTA, CDR2 FQGTGA, per germline. V was shortened by 2 bases and J by 8 bases, with 12 bases between the two germline ends. This CDR3 comprises 13 residues. As DNA, the CDR3 is TGTGCCAGCAGCTTAGGGGGCGGCATGGAAGCTTTCTTT. Translation: CASSLGGGMEAFF.

The chain couples TRBV19 to TRBJ1-5, with D perhaps matching TRBD1 (6 bases). The CDR3 contains 16 residues. Germline V lookup: CDR1 LNHDA, CDR2 SQIVND (reference sequence). The V end was cut by 4 bases, the J end by 3 bases, with 16 bases between. CDR3 loop: CASSTFGQSLNQPQHF. The CDR3, as DNA: TGTGCCAGTAGTACCTTCGGACAGAGCCTCAATCAGCCCCAGCATTTT.

The V call is TRBV2, the J call TRBJ1-1; 10 bases map to TRBD1. The CDR3 is 18 amino acids. After removal of 7 bases from V and 2 bases from J, the junction contained 16 bases not matched to a gene. From germline, CDR1 is SNHLY and CDR2 FYNNEI. CDR3 coding DNA: TGTGCCAGCATATCGTTACGACAGGGGGCGGGACGAAACACTGAAGCTTTCTTT. Translated: CASISLRQGAGRNTEAFF.

The chain carries TRBV6-6 and TRBJ1-4, with a weak D call TRBD1 (6 bases). Germline CDR1 is MNHNY and CDR2 is SVGAGI (reference sequence). CDR3 size: 15 residues. The V gene lost 5 bases and the J gene lost 7 bases, with 17 bases spanning the gap. The CDR3 DNA sequence: TGTGCCAGCAGTCAAAGGCAGGGGTGGGGTGAAAAACTGTTTTTT. It is translated as CASSQRQGWGEKLFF.

This chain uses TRBV7-9 with TRBJ1-2; 9 bases agree with TRBD1. The CDR3 sequence is 14 residues long. The junction had 8 bases not matched to a gene; V was cut back by 5 bases and J by 7 bases. Germline values: CDR1 SEHNR, CDR2 FQNEAQ (reference sequence). This chain's CDR3 is CASSHRTGDTGYTF. The CDR3, as DNA: TGTGCCAGCAGCCACCGGACAGGGGATACTGGCTACACCTTC.

This chain connects TRBV7-6 to TRBJ2-1, with 7 bases aligning to TRBD2. Germline loops: CDR1 SGHVS, CDR2 FNYEAQ. V lost 3 bases, J lost 4 bases, and 3 bases stayed unmatched. This CDR3 has 14 amino acids. Here the CDR3 reads CASSLLADYNEQFF. The CDR3 coding sequence is TGTGCCAGCAGCTTGCTAGCGGATTACAATGAGCAGTTCTTC.

The chain uses TRBV6-1 and TRBJ1-1; 10 nucleotides match TRBD1. Germline V gene lookup returns CDR1 MNHNS and CDR2 SASEGT. The V gene end was trimmed by 6 bases and the J gene end by 0 bases; junction bases not matched to a gene: 4. This CDR3 contains 15 residues. CDR3 coding DNA: TGTGCCAGCAGGAAGACAGGGGGCATGAACACTGAAGCTTTCTTT. This encodes CASRKTGGMNTEAFF.

This clone was detected once. The chain is built from TRBV4-2 and TRBJ2-7; TRBD1 matches 7 bases. Losses at the gene ends were 4 bases for V and 0 bases for J; bases not matched to a gene: 18. The germline gives CDR1 LGHNA, CDR2 YNFKEQ. This CDR3 contains 19 residues. CDR3: CASSPSPREGADSSYEQYF. The DNA of the CDR3 is TGTGCCAGCAGCCCCAGTCCCAGAGAGGGGGCCGATAGCTCCTACGAGCAGTACTTC.

The rearrangement links TRBV5-3 to TRBJ2-7; D ambiguous. TRBV5-3 is an ORF for which the function is uncertain. V was pared by 0 bases and J by 3 bases, with 13 bases between. The CDR3 sequence is 15 residues long. This CDR3 reads CARSLEDPGYYEQYF. The CDR3 DNA reads TGTGCCAGAAGCTTGGAGGATCCAGGCTACTACGAGCAGTACTTC.

With respect to this clone: At one end, the junction sequence differs from germline, possibly due to a read error. This chain joins TRBV10-2 and TRBJ2-7, with D perhaps being TRBD1 or TRBD2 (5 bases each). Germline assignment: CDR1 WSHSY and CDR2 SAAADI. The CDR3 is 14 amino acids. The CDR3 is CASSDPGTSGRYVF. The CDR3 nucleotides are TGCGCCAGCAGTGATCCCGGGACCAGCGGCCGATACGTGTTC.

The chain joins TRBV11-2 to TRBJ2-3; TRBD2 is a possible D gene (5 bases). This CDR3 has 13 residues. In germline, CDR1 is SGHAT, CDR2 FQNNGV. V was pared by 4 bases and J by 1 base, with 6 bases between. In DNA, the CDR3 is TGTGCCAGCAGCTCAGCGGGCACAGATACGCAGTATTTT. Residues: CASSSAGTDTQYF.

This clone appeared a single time. J is TRBJ1-1 and V is TRBV15; D ambiguous. Germline CDR1 and CDR2: LNHNV and YYDKDF (reference sequence). The CDR3 is 13 amino acids. V lost 0 bases and J 2 bases, leaving 4 bases between the germline ends. The chain's CDR3 is CATSRDYNTEAFF. The CDR3 bases are TGTGCCACCAGCAGAGATTATAACACTGAAGCTTTCTTT.

V and J are TRBV6-1 and TRBJ2-7; TRBD1 agrees at 9 bases. Losses at the gene ends were 7 bases for V and 2 bases for J; bases not matched to a gene: 6. CDR1 and CDR2 (germline): MNHNS, SASEGT. CDR3 size: 14 residues. CDR3 in amino acids: CASTVGQGAYEQYF. In DNA form, the CDR3 reads TGTGCCAGCACTGTGGGACAGGGAGCCTACGAGCAGTACTTC.

This sequence joins TRBV20-1 and TRBJ2-4; no definite D call. V was clipped by 5 bases and J by 6 bases, with 8 bases between them. The CDR3 runs 11 residues. In germline, CDR1 is DFQATT, CDR2 SNEGSKA (reference sequence). The CDR3 spells CSARTPNIQYF. CDR3 nucleotides: TGCAGTGCTCGGACCCCAAACATTCAGTACTTC.

The chain has TRBV4-1 and TRBJ2-7, with D unresolved. Germline loops: CDR1 MGHRA, CDR2 YSYEKL. V lost 5 bases, J lost 1 base, and 12 bases lay in between. The CDR3 sequence is 14 residues long. The CDR3 sequence: CASSFDLRSYEQYF. CDR3 sequence (DNA): TGCGCCAGCAGCTTTGACTTACGGTCCTACGAGCAGTACTTC.

The genes are TRBV18 and TRBJ1-1; 8 nucleotides match TRBD1. The CDR3 is 11 residues long. Germline lookup yields CDR1 KGHSH and CDR2 LQKENI. J was trimmed by 11 bases and V by 4 bases; bases with no gene match: 3. The CDR3 bases are TGTGCCAGCTCACAATACAGGGGGGCTTTCTTT. Translated, it gives CASSQYRGAFF.

The V call is TRBV5-8, the J call TRBJ2-7; tentatively, D is TRBD1 (5 bases). V was pared by 0 bases and J by 0 bases, with 16 bases between. Looked up from germline, CDR1 is SGHTS and CDR2 is YDEGEE. The CDR3 covers 17 residues. In DNA, the CDR3 is TGTGCCAGCAGCTTGGTCACAGGTCCTTTACCCTCCTACGAGCAGTACTTC. Amino acids: CASSLVTGPLPSYEQYF.

The chain recombines TRBV7-6 with TRBJ2-2; 9 nucleotides line up with TRBD1. Losses at the gene ends were 4 bases for V and 7 bases for J; bases not matched to a gene: 7. The CDR3 has 15 amino acids. Germline V gives CDR1 SGHVS, CDR2 FNYEAQ. CDR3: CASSSPTGGVGELFF. The CDR3 coding sequence is TGTGCCAGCAGCTCCCCGACAGGGGGTGTCGGGGAGCTGTTTTTT.

The genes are TRBV5-1 and TRBJ1-1; D may be TRBD1 (5 bases). The CDR3 is made up of 13 amino acids. Germline V gene sequence: CDR1 SGHRS, CDR2 YFSETQ. Trimming shortened V by 5 bases and J by 4 bases, and 12 bases separated the two germline ends. CDR3 loop: CASRAAGGTEAFF. The CDR3 DNA is TGCGCCAGCAGGGCGGCGGGGGGCACTGAAGCTTTCTTT.

The genes are TRBV7-2 and TRBJ2-1; 9 bases line up with TRBD2. This CDR3 is built from 15 residues. J was trimmed by 4 bases and V by 5 bases; bases with no gene match: 6. Germline-derived CDR1 and CDR2 are SGHTA and FQGNSA. This CDR3 reads CASSPRGGIYNEQFF. In nucleotides, the CDR3 is TGTGCCAGCAGCCCGCGGGGGGGAATTTACAATGAGCAGTTCTTC. Variable domain in full (rest from reference TRBV7-2 and TRBJ2-1): GAGVSQSPSNKVTEKGKDVELRCDPISGHTALYWYRQSLGQGLEFLIYFQGNSAPDKSGLPSDRFSAERTGGSVSTLTIQRTQQEDSAVYLCASSPRGGIYNEQFFGPGTRLTVL.

This clone appeared once. The chain has TRBV6-5 and TRBJ1-3; a weak D match, TRBD1 (5 bases). The CDR3 contains 14 residues. The ends were cut back, 6 bases at V and 9 bases at J, with 18 bases in the middle. Germline V gene lookup returns CDR1 MNHEY and CDR2 SVGAGI. The CDR3 DNA is TGTGCCAGCAGATCTAACCTGGGGGAAAGCACCATATATTTT. This gives the protein CASRSNLGESTIYF.